The rows below give T cell receptor beta chains drawn from one sample of a study of monozygotic twins with inflammatory bowel disease. TCRdb reanalyzed the 5' RACE reads, giving one entry per CDR3 protein sequence and no DNA. The ten most abundant clones cover under 3.5% of a sample with around 150,000 distinct CDR3 sequences. The sequenced sample was blood. The receptors derive from a human donor with ulcerative colitis or Crohn's disease, or a healthy co-twin of an affected twin (not recorded which). Each CDR3 is given with its conserved first and last residue.

j_call: TRBJ2-1
v_call: TRBV5-1
cdr3_aa: CASSLTSPGLAGIFSYNEQFF

j_call: TRBJ1-2
v_call: TRBV24-1
cdr3_aa: CATSDPGTGVGYTF

j_call: TRBJ1-1
v_call: TRBV5-1
cdr3_aa: CASSLRRMNTEAFF

j_call: TRBJ1-1
v_call: TRBV7-2
cdr3_aa: CASRKTEDEAFF

j_call: TRBJ1-1
v_call: TRBV7-9
cdr3_aa: CASSLAPRVVLVTEAFF

j_call: TRBJ2-1
v_call: TRBV11-3
cdr3_aa: CASSLDRGNEQFF

j_call: TRBJ2-7
v_call: TRBV5-4
cdr3_aa: CASSLRPNPSYEQYF

j_call: TRBJ1-4
v_call: TRBV4-3
cdr3_aa: CASSRNSGRGGEKLFF

j_call: TRBJ2-5
v_call: TRBV28
cdr3_aa: CASSFGGQAQETQYF

j_call: TRBJ2-7
v_call: TRBV6-1
cdr3_aa: CASIGTGSSYEQYF

j_call: TRBJ1-3
v_call: TRBV5-1
cdr3_aa: CASSPGSSGNTIYF

j_call: TRBJ2-3
v_call: TRBV25-1
cdr3_aa: CASSETGLKDYTQYF

j_call: TRBJ2-3
v_call: TRBV12-3/TRBV12-4
cdr3_aa: CASNSLAASTDTQYF

j_call: TRBJ2-3
v_call: TRBV5-1
cdr3_aa: CASSLAGAGDTQYF

j_call: TRBJ2-7
v_call: TRBV28
cdr3_aa: CASSLPGQTLLEQYF

j_call: TRBJ1-1
v_call: TRBV7-9
cdr3_aa: CASSLGRDVNTEAFF

j_call: TRBJ2-2
v_call: TRBV7-3
cdr3_aa: CASSQSPTGELFF

j_call: TRBJ2-1
v_call: TRBV29-1
cdr3_aa: CSHNGASYNEQFF

j_call: TRBJ2-5
v_call: TRBV18
cdr3_aa: CASSQRDRAPETQYF

j_call: TRBJ2-3
v_call: TRBV2
cdr3_aa: CASSGQIGLKDTQYF

j_call: TRBJ2-6
v_call: TRBV19
cdr3_aa: CASSTRSDSGANVLTF

j_call: TRBJ2-7
v_call: TRBV10-3
cdr3_aa: CAIGTSGSYEQYF

j_call: TRBJ2-1
v_call: TRBV11-1
cdr3_aa: CASSFTSGRREGYNEQFF

j_call: TRBJ2-1
v_call: TRBV19
cdr3_aa: CASSFAGGQHNEQFF

j_call: TRBJ2-1
v_call: TRBV5-6
cdr3_aa: CASSTQGSGRFNEQFF

j_call: TRBJ2-1
v_call: TRBV15
cdr3_aa: CATSRDRVKHPGTKVNEQFF

j_call: TRBJ2-7
v_call: TRBV19
cdr3_aa: CASSAGVLYEQYF

j_call: TRBJ2-1
v_call: TRBV27
cdr3_aa: CASIGLAGANEQFF

j_call: TRBJ2-7
v_call: TRBV5-4
cdr3_aa: CASSGRTGSSYEQYF

j_call: TRBJ1-5
v_call: TRBV6-2/TRBV6-3
cdr3_aa: CASSYGQFSNQPQHF

j_call: TRBJ1-2
v_call: TRBV7-6
cdr3_aa: CASSPTGAGVGYTF

j_call: TRBJ2-1
v_call: TRBV20-1
cdr3_aa: CSAAYSGLAGWGSSYNEQFF

j_call: TRBJ1-6
v_call: TRBV11-3
cdr3_aa: CASSAQGNSPLHF

j_call: TRBJ1-1
v_call: TRBV7-6
cdr3_aa: CASSLVSNMNTEAFF

j_call: TRBJ2-1
v_call: TRBV27
cdr3_aa: CASSLEGLEFREQFF

j_call: TRBJ2-1
v_call: TRBV18
cdr3_aa: CASSSGWDRNEQFF

j_call: TRBJ1-5
v_call: TRBV5-4
cdr3_aa: CASSPGTDNQPQHF

j_call: TRBJ2-3
v_call: TRBV27
cdr3_aa: CASQGPDTQYF

j_call: TRBJ2-6
v_call: TRBV9
cdr3_aa: CASSVATRENSGANVLTF

j_call: TRBJ2-1
v_call: TRBV29-1
cdr3_aa: CSVDLAALYNEQFF

j_call: TRBJ1-5
v_call: TRBV18
cdr3_aa: CASSPTGIYQPQHF

j_call: TRBJ1-1
v_call: TRBV12-3/TRBV12-4
cdr3_aa: CASSLRAAEAFF

j_call: TRBJ2-1
v_call: TRBV6-6
cdr3_aa: CASTPRGAYNEQFF

j_call: TRBJ1-1
v_call: TRBV5-1
cdr3_aa: CASSFRGAGGTEAFF

j_call: TRBJ1-1
v_call: TRBV27
cdr3_aa: CASSSIADTEAFF

j_call: TRBJ2-1
v_call: TRBV29-1
cdr3_aa: CSVGGPSRGNEQFF

j_call: TRBJ2-7
v_call: TRBV6-5
cdr3_aa: CASSYRASGDYEQYF

j_call: TRBJ2-1
v_call: TRBV12-3/TRBV12-4
cdr3_aa: CASSFRGTGNNEQFF

j_call: TRBJ2-2
v_call: TRBV7-3
cdr3_aa: CASSLRGGTGELFF

j_call: TRBJ2-7
v_call: TRBV5-6
cdr3_aa: CASSFPSRNEQYF

j_call: TRBJ2-2
v_call: TRBV30
cdr3_aa: CAWSAGPNTGELFF

j_call: TRBJ2-1
v_call: TRBV18
cdr3_aa: CASSPVEEGQNEQFF

j_call: TRBJ1-2
v_call: TRBV5-1
cdr3_aa: CASSLDLTGSSGYTF

j_call: TRBJ2-2
v_call: TRBV11-2
cdr3_aa: CASSRSNTGELFF

j_call: TRBJ2-3
v_call: TRBV4-1
cdr3_aa: CASSQDTAGLTLYTDTQYF